The 6 T cell receptor beta chains below all came from one sample that was sequenced in a study of early T cells in non-severe SARS-CoV-2 infection (dated by TCRdb to about 2021). Preparation of the library involved 5' RACE. Data came from a NextSeq 500. TCRdb trimmed the raw reads at Q25, called clones with MiXCR and kept productive beta chains. Identical CDR3 protein sequences are pooled into one entry, listed with their most common genes and DNA. The sample table shows about 48,000 distinct CDR3 sequences, and approximately 7.6% are seen once. Roughly 6% of the sample comes from the top ten. The sequencing sample was made of whole blood. These receptors were obtained from an adult who was a healthcare worker with PCR-confirmed SARS-CoV-2 infection or an uninfected control (not recorded which).

A few counts support this clonotype. V gene TRBV30 combines with J gene TRBJ1-2; 7 bases map to TRBD1. Germline loops: CDR1 GTSNPN, CDR2 SVGIG (reference sequence). The CDR3 extends over 13 amino acids. V was clipped by 4 bases and J by 4 bases; unmatched bases: 6. The CDR3 nucleotides read TGTGCCTGGACAGGGGGGGTGTTCTATGGCTACACCTTC. It codes for CAWTGGVFYGYTF.

This clonotype was seen many times. The chain is built from TRBV11-2 and TRBJ1-2; D is uncertain. Germline CDR1 reads SGHAT; CDR2 reads FQNNGV. With 1 base removed from V and 4 bases from J, the gap between germline ends came to 10 bases. This CDR3 is built from 14 residues. DNA for the CDR3: TGTGCCAGCAGCTTAGTTGGTAGCCCCTATGGCTACACCTTC. It yields the protein CASSLVGSPYGYTF.

This clonotype was observed a few times. The V and J genes are TRBV11-3 and TRBJ1-1, with D uncertain. The CDR3 covers 12 residues. Germline loops: CDR1 SGHNT, CDR2 YENEEA. V lost 5 bases and J lost 8, with 12 bases in between. The CDR3 DNA follows: TGTGCCAGCAGCCAGGACGGAACGGAAGCTTTCTTT. It yields the protein CASSQDGTEAFF.

The chain has TRBV19 and TRBJ2-3; 7 nucleotides line up with TRBD1. The V segment lost 6 bases and the J segment 0 bases; nucleotides outside the gene matches: 6. Germline values: CDR1 LNHDA, CDR2 SQIVND (reference sequence). This CDR3 is 15 amino acids long. CDR3 loop: CASSPGTVSTDTQYF. CDR3 nucleotide sequence: TGTGCCAGTAGCCCTGGGACAGTGAGCACAGATACGCAGTATTTT.

The chain joins TRBV2 to TRBJ2-1, with D tentatively TRBD2 (5 bases). The germline V gene encodes CDR1 SNHLY and CDR2 FYNNEI. The CDR3 covers 15 residues. V lost 2 bases to trimming and J lost 4 bases, with 12 bases between them. For the CDR3, the DNA is TGTGCCAGCAGTGAAAGGAACGGGGAATACAATGAGCAGTTCTTC. Translation: CASSERNGEYNEQFF.

This clonotype came up many times. The chain couples TRBV4-1 to TRBJ1-6; no definite D call. Between the trimmed V and J ends, which lost 0 bases and 7 bases, there was a span of 16 bases. The germline CDR1 and CDR2 sequences are MGHRA and YSYEKL. CDR3 length: 17 residues. The CDR3 region is CASSQEPGVFGNSPLHF. The DNA of the CDR3 is TGCGCCAGCAGCCAAGAGCCGGGTGTGTTTGGGAATTCACCCCTCCACTTT.